Below are 31 T cell receptor beta chains sequenced from a single sample in a study of T cell repertoires in cytomegalovirus infection (dated by TCRdb to about 2019). Sequencing was carried out with an Illumina HiSeq 1500. The public reads were quality trimmed at Q25 with fastp and then assembled into clones with MiXCR by TCRdb, keeping productive beta chains. A single entry per CDR3 protein holds the most common genes and DNA from its merged rows. This sample comprises hundreds of thousands of distinct CDR3 sequences, less than 25% of them detected only once. Jointly, the top ten make up 6.5% to 10% of the sample. The specimen sequenced was CD8+ T cells from PBMCs. The receptors originated from a human donor in good health (CMV status not recorded). Some clones in this sample may be carry-over from other donors' samples.

The V call is TRBV6-2 or TRBV6-3, the J call TRBJ2-1; 8 bases agree with TRBD1. Germline V lookup: CDR1 MNHEY, CDR2 SVGEGT. J gave up 2 bases and V 10 bases, and 7 bases lay outside the gene matches. This CDR3 region has 14 residues. The CDR3 sequence: CANTLQGAYNEQFF. CDR3 nucleotides: TGTGCCAACACTTTACAGGGGGCCTACAATGAGCAGTTCTTC.

There are many counts of this clonotype. The chain links TRBV7-6 to TRBJ2-7; 9 nucleotides line up with TRBD1. The CDR3 has 14 residues. The J segment lost 5 bases and the V segment lost 3 bases, leaving 5 bases of the junction unmatched. Germline V gives CDR1 SGHVS, CDR2 FNYEAQ. CDR3 protein: CASSLTGGGDEQYF. In nucleotides, the CDR3 is TGTGCCAGCAGCTTGACAGGGGGAGGGGACGAGCAGTACTTC.

This clonotype was seen only a few times. CDR3 DNA: TGTGCCAGCAGCCCTTCCGGGACAGGGGTGAAACCCCAGCATTTT. This gives the protein CASSPSGTGVKPQHF. This chain joins TRBV7-9 and TRBJ1-5; 10 bases agree with TRBD1. There are 15 residues in the CDR3. With V trimmed by 5 bases and J by 10 bases, 11 bases remained unmatched. The V gene's germline CDR1 is SEHNR and CDR2 FQNEAQ (reference sequence).

The genes are TRBV5-4 and TRBJ2-6, with 8 bases fitting TRBD1. V was clipped by 2 bases and J by 2 bases; unmatched bases: 3. The CDR3 totals 16 residues. Per germline, CDR1 SGHNT and CDR2 YYREEE (reference sequence). The CDR3 DNA is TGTGCCAGCAGCTTAGACAGGGGCACTGGGGCCAACGTCCTGACTTTC. Encoded protein: CASSLDRGTGANVLTF.

The chain combines TRBV7-9 with TRBJ2-3; D perhaps matches TRBD2 (7 bases). Germline assignment: CDR1 SEHNR and CDR2 FQNEAQ (reference sequence). The V end was cut by 5 bases, the J end by 1 base, with 13 bases between. This CDR3 is 15 amino acids long. The CDR3 loop reads CASSPLGGRTDTQYF. The CDR3 nucleotides read TGTGCCAGCAGCCCCTTGGGGGGGCGCACAGATACGCAGTATTTT.

The chain employs TRBV28 and TRBJ2-7, with 12 bases identical to TRBD2. Germline assignment: CDR1 MDHEN and CDR2 SYDVKM. This CDR3 spans 14 amino acids. The V and J ends lost 8 bases and 5 bases, in that order; junction bases with no gene match: 7. In DNA, the CDR3 is TGTGCCAGCTGCTATTGGACTAGCGGGGACGAGCAGTACGTC. It translates to CASCYWTSGDEQYV.

This clonotype has at least ten counts. The rearrangement joins TRBV12-3 or TRBV12-4 to TRBJ2-3; D not resolved. Trimming left V 1 base short and J 2 bases short, with 10 bases between. The CDR3 totals 15 residues. The CDR3 is CASSLGQHITDTQYF. The CDR3 DNA follows: TGTGCCAGCAGTTTAGGGCAGCACATCACAGATACGCAGTATTTT.

This clonotype occurred a few times. This chain joins TRBV14 and TRBJ1-2, with D possibly TRBD1 on 6 matching bases. CDR3 size: 13 residues. Looked up from germline, CDR1 is SGHDN and CDR2 is FVKESK. V lost 6 bases to trimming and J lost 2 bases, with 10 bases between them. CDR3 residues: CASRRTENYGYTF. The CDR3 coding sequence is TGTGCCAGCAGACGGACAGAAAACTATGGCTACACCTTC.

This clonotype was seen more than once but under ten times. V is TRBV10-3 and J is TRBJ2-7; no firm D call. Trimming left V 6 bases short and J 2 bases short, with 20 bases between. Looked up from germline, CDR1 is ENHRY and CDR2 is SYGVKD. The CDR3 extends over 16 amino acids. The CDR3 loop is CAIRIGFPNGPYEQYF. CDR3 nucleotides: TGTGCCATCAGGATCGGCTTCCCCAACGGACCCTACGAGCAGTACTTC.

This chain joins TRBV14 and TRBJ2-2; D not resolved. This CDR3 region has 18 residues. V lost 0 bases, J lost 3 bases, and 17 bases lay in between. Looked up from germline, CDR1 is SGHDN and CDR2 is FVKESK. The CDR3 DNA reads TGTGCCAGCAGCCAAGATCTACCCTACAGAACGGACACCGGGGAGCTGTTTTTT. Its translation is CASSQDLPYRTDTGELFF.

There are a few counts of this clonotype. The chain carries TRBV5-1 and TRBJ1-1; tentatively, D is TRBD1 (5 bases). Between the trimmed V and J ends, which lost 0 bases and 3 bases, there was a span of 15 bases. Germline CDR1 SGHRS, CDR2 YFSETQ. CDR3 length equals 16 residues. CDR3 amino acids: CASSLVPPGPDTEAFF. CDR3 DNA sequence: TGCGCCAGCAGCTTGGTCCCTCCGGGACCCGACACTGAAGCTTTCTTT.

This chain joins TRBV6-4 and TRBJ2-3, with 10 bases fitting TRBD2. V lost 5 bases, J lost 2 bases, and 4 bases stayed unmatched. The germline gives CDR1 MRHNA, CDR2 SNTAGT. This CDR3 comprises 15 residues. The CDR3 DNA reads as TGTGCCAGCAGTATACTAGCGGGGTCCACAGATACGCAGTATTTT. Translated: CASSILAGSTDTQYF.

The chain links TRBV25-1 to TRBJ1-1; D is undetermined. The V end was cut by 6 bases, the J end by 3 bases, with 20 bases between. CDR1 is MGHDK, CDR2 SYGVNS, per germline. The CDR3 runs 16 residues. CDR3 nucleotides: TGTGCCAGCAGCCACGAGGGCACCCTCGGGGACACTGAAGCTTTCTTT. It yields the protein CASSHEGTLGDTEAFF. Using reference TRBV25-1 and TRBJ1-1 for the parts outside the CDR3, the full variable domain is EADIYQTPRYLVIGTGKKITLECSQTMGHDKMYWYQQDPGMELHLIHYSYGVNSTEKGDLSSESTVSRIRTEHFPLTLESARPSHTSQYLCASSHEGTLGDTEAFFGQGTRLTVV.

The chain links TRBV20-1 to TRBJ2-1; no reliable D call. V lost 0 bases to trimming and J lost 5 bases, with 20 bases between them. This CDR3 comprises 17 residues. CDR1 and CDR2 (germline): DFQATT, SNEGSKA (reference sequence). CDR3 sequence reads: CSARDLGLPLLDNEQFF. CDR3 DNA: TGCAGTGCTAGAGATCTCGGATTGCCCCTTTTGGACAATGAGCAGTTCTTC.

The chain employs TRBV9 and TRBJ1-2, with 7 bases identical to TRBD1. Germline lookup yields CDR1 SGDLS and CDR2 YYNGEE. This CDR3 contains 16 residues. V dropped 2 bases and J dropped 0; count of bases not matched to a gene: 7. The CDR3 loop is CASSVGTAVTNYGYTF. CDR3 bases: TGTGCCAGCAGCGTCGGGACAGCCGTTACTAACTATGGCTACACCTTC.

On this clonotype itself: Possible read error: a much larger clone is one base away. The chain recombines TRBV6-5 with TRBJ2-2; 11 bases are shared with TRBD1. The CDR3 is made up of 16 amino acids. Germline assignment: CDR1 MNHEY and CDR2 SVGAGI. CDR3 residues: CTSTPGQGGNTGELFF. The CDR3 DNA reads as TGTACCAGCACCCCGGGACAGGGGGGGAACACCGGGGAGCTGTTTTTT.

This clonotype was counted many times. J is TRBJ2-3 and V is TRBV7-9, with 9 bases lining up with TRBD1. This CDR3 comprises 19 residues. Losses at the gene ends were 4 bases for V and 2 bases for J; bases not matched to a gene: 16. The germline V gene has CDR1 SEHNR and CDR2 FQNEAQ (reference sequence). CDR3: CASSSIILRDREDTDTQYF. Here the CDR3 DNA reads TGTGCCAGCAGCTCTATCATTCTAAGGGACAGGGAGGACACAGATACGCAGTATTTT.

This clonotype was seen only a few times. V is TRBV25-1 and J is TRBJ2-1, with D perhaps TRBD2 (6 bases). V lost 4 bases and J 7 bases, leaving 8 bases between the germline ends. From germline, CDR1 is MGHDK and CDR2 SYGVNS. The CDR3 extends over 12 amino acids. DNA for the CDR3: TGTGCCAGCAGTGCCGCGGGGAATGAGCAGTTCTTC. Its protein product is CASSAAGNEQFF. The entire variable domain, with the rest obtained from reference TRBV25-1 and TRBJ2-1, is as follows: EADIYQTPRYLVIGTGKKITLECSQTMGHDKMYWYQQDPGMELHLIHYSYGVNSTEKGDLSSESTVSRIRTEHFPLTLESARPSHTSQYLCASSAAGNEQFFGPGTRLTVL.

This clonotype was counted a few times. The chain carries TRBV2 and TRBJ1-1, with 7 bases lining up with TRBD1. The CDR3 runs 16 residues. V lost 2 bases to trimming and J lost 0 bases; unmatched junction nucleotides: 6. Germline lookup yields CDR1 SNHLY and CDR2 FYNNEI. CDR3 in DNA: TGTGCCAGCAGTGAAATCGTGGGACAGATGAACACTGAAGCTTTCTTT. Translation gives CASSEIVGQMNTEAFF.

About this clonotype: An end of the junction differs from the germline gene, which may be a read error. The V and J genes are TRBV24-1 and TRBJ1-1, with unresolved D. CDR1 is KGHDR, CDR2 SFDVKD, per germline. The CDR3 extends over 16 amino acids. CDR3 sequence: CVTSDRESFGDTEAFF. In nucleotides, the CDR3 is TGTGTCACCAGTGACCGGGAATCCTTTGGTGACACTGAAGCTTTCTTT.

A remark on this clonotype: Being one base from a much bigger clone, this may be a read error. This rearrangement joins TRBV7-2 to TRBJ1-2; D is unresolved. The CDR3 extends over 13 amino acids. The germline V and J ends were trimmed by 5 bases and 4 bases, with 11 bases remaining between them. Looked up from germline, CDR1 is SGHTA and CDR2 is FQGNSA. The CDR3 DNA follows: TGTACCAGCAGCCCAACAGATATCTATGGCTACACCTTC. It specifies CTSSPTDIYGYTF.

The chain carries TRBV20-1 and TRBJ2-7; perhaps D is TRBD1 or TRBD2 (5 bases each). V dropped 3 bases and J dropped 3 bases, with 9 bases sitting between them. The CDR3 sequence is 12 residues long. Germline CDR1 is DFQATT and CDR2 is SNEGSKA (reference sequence). Here the CDR3 reads CSASGDGYEQYV. CDR3 sequence (DNA): TGCAGTGCTAGTGGGGACGGCTACGAGCAGTACGTC.

Only a few counts were recorded for this clonotype. V gene TRBV7-9 combines with J gene TRBJ1-2; the D gene is possibly TRBD1 (5 bases). V lost 7 bases and J lost 10, with 16 bases in between. The CDR3 totals 12 residues. CDR1 is SEHNR and CDR2 is FQNEAQ in the germline V gene (reference sequence). CDR3 bases: TGTGCCAGCAACATAGGGCAGGGTGACTACACCTTC. This sequence encodes CASNIGQGDYTF.

This clonotype was seen a handful of times. V usage is TRBV11-1 and J usage is TRBJ2-1; 11 positions match TRBD2. There are 16 residues in the CDR3. V lost 5 bases, J lost 6 bases, and 9 bases stayed unmatched. Per the germline V gene, CDR1 is SGHAT and CDR2 is FQDESV (reference sequence). CDR3 nucleotides: TGTGCCAGCAGCCCAAGTCTAGCGGGGGGCTTCAATGAGCAGTTCTTC. It encodes CASSPSLAGGFNEQFF. The full variable domain, its missing parts supplied by reference TRBV11-1 and TRBJ2-1, is EAEVAQSPRYKITEKSQAVAFWCDPISGHATLYWYRQILGQGPELLVQFQDESVVDDSQLPKDRFSAERLKGVDSTLKIQPAELGDSAMYLCASSPSLAGGFNEQFFGPGTRLTVL.

In its sample, this clonotype was seen a few times. The rearrangement joins TRBV14 to TRBJ2-5, with a possible D match to TRBD1 (6 bases). V was trimmed by 3 bases and J by 3 bases, leaving 14 bases between them. The CDR3 has 15 residues. Germline CDR1 SGHDN, CDR2 FVKESK. CDR3 coding DNA: TGTGCCAGCAGCCATCGCAGCCCAGGGGAAGAGACCCAGTACTTC. It specifies CASSHRSPGEETQYF.

The chain carries TRBV10-3 and TRBJ2-6, with 11 nucleotides matching TRBD1. The V gene's germline CDR1 is ENHRY and CDR2 SYGVKD. The CDR3 has 18 residues. V gave up 0 bases and J gave up 3 bases; unmatched junction bases: 4. The CDR3 reads CAISESDRGRGGANVLTF. The CDR3 DNA follows: TGTGCCATCAGTGAGTCGGACAGGGGGCGAGGTGGGGCCAACGTCCTGACTTTC.

With respect to this clonotype: An end of the junction does not agree with germline; a read error may underlie this. The chain's CDR3 is CTSSSGVSYEQYF. The CDR3 nucleotides are TGTACCAGCAGTTCGGGAGTCTCCTACGAGCAGTACTTC. This chain uses TRBV27 with TRBJ2-7; tentative D call: TRBD2 (6 bases). The CDR3 totals 13 residues. Germline CDR1 MNHEY, CDR2 SMNVEV (reference sequence).

This clonotype was recorded a few times. This sequence joins TRBV7-9 and TRBJ2-1; 9 nucleotides align to TRBD2. Looked up from germline, CDR1 is SEHNR and CDR2 is FQNEAQ (reference sequence). There are 14 residues in the CDR3. V lost 1 base to trimming and J lost 6 bases; unmatched junction nucleotides: 1. For the CDR3, the DNA is TGTGCCAGCAGCTTAGGACTAGCGGCCAATGAGCAGTTCTTC. Its protein product is CASSLGLAANEQFF.

This clonotype was observed many times. V usage is TRBV7-8 and J usage is TRBJ2-1; D is possibly TRBD1 (6 bases). Germline V lookup: CDR1 SGHVS, CDR2 FQNEAQ. Trimming left V 5 bases short and J 2 bases short, with 13 bases between. This CDR3 region has 15 residues. The CDR3 DNA sequence: TGTGCCAGCAGCGAGACGAGGGGGACCTACAATGAGCAGTTCTTC. Amino acids: CASSETRGTYNEQFF. The full variable domain, in which reference TRBV7-8 and TRBJ2-1 provide the parts outside the CDR3, is GAGVSQSPRYKVAKRGQDVALRCDPISGHVSLFWYQQALGQGPEFLTYFQNEAQLDKSGLPSDRFFAERPEGSVSTLKIQRTQQEDSAVYLCASSETRGTYNEQFFGPGTRLTVL.

This clonotype was recorded many times. The chain employs TRBV7-9 and TRBJ2-5, with 12 bases that match TRBD1. Trimming removed 4 bases from V and 5 bases from J; junction bases left unmatched: 5. The germline V gene has CDR1 SEHNR and CDR2 FQNEAQ (reference sequence). The CDR3 consists of 15 residues. Here the CDR3 reads CASSSPGQGAETQYF. In DNA, the CDR3 is TGTGCCAGCAGCTCGCCGGGACAGGGGGCGGAGACCCAGTACTTC.

This clonotype occurred a few times. A much larger clonotype is one base distant, so this may be a read error. This sequence joins TRBV7-9 and TRBJ1-2; 10 bases line up with TRBD1. The CDR3 spans 13 residues. Germline values: CDR1 SEHNR, CDR2 FQNEAQ (reference sequence). Trimming took 5 bases from V and 6 from J; bases not matched to a gene: 3. The CDR3 DNA is TGTGCCAGCAGCACCGGGACAGGGGATGGCTACACCTTC. This gives the protein CASSTGTGDGYTF. Based on the CDR3 plus reference TRBV7-9 and TRBJ1-2, the full variable domain is DTGVSQNPRHKITKRGQNVTFRCDPISEHNRLYWYRQTLGQGPEFLTYFQNEAQLEKSRLLSDRFSAERPKGSFSTLEIQRTEQGDSAMYLCASSTGTGDGYTFGSGTRLTVV.